Listed here are 32 T cell receptor beta chains from one sample, sequenced in a study of shared clonotypes between healthy human individuals. The data were produced by immunoSEQ multiplex PCR, yet TCRdb's version contains in-frame clones alone and is incomplete. Among about 960,000 clones, approximately 80% were seen once, and the ten largest hold over 1.3%. The sequencing input was memory CD4+ T cells sorted from blood. The subset: CD45RA-negative fraction. All receptors come from a man aged 18 to 29 in good health.

The chain couples TRBV9 to TRBJ1-6; 10 positions agree with TRBD1. Trimming cost V 4 bases and J 7 bases; bases outside gene matches: 5. Germline V CDR1 and CDR2: SGDLS, YYNGEE. This CDR3 comprises 15 residues. The CDR3 is CASSPGTGANSPLHF. The CDR3 DNA reads TGTGCCAGCAGCCCAGGGACAGGGGCCAATTCACCCCTCCACTTT.

This clone was detected once. The chain has TRBV27 and TRBJ1-3; D is unclear. V lost 4 bases and J lost 2, with 9 bases in between. This CDR3 spans 14 amino acids. Germline-derived CDR1 and CDR2 are MNHEY and SMNVEV (reference sequence). The DNA for the CDR3 is TGTGCCAGCAGTTACCCCCGGACTGGAAACACCATATATTTT. Its protein is CASSYPRTGNTIYF.

The chain joins TRBV5-1 to TRBJ1-2, with D tentatively TRBD1 (6 bases). This CDR3 is built from 13 residues. Looked up from germline, CDR1 is SGHRS and CDR2 is YFSETQ. V shed 3 bases and J shed 4 bases, with 10 bases lying between them. This CDR3 reads CASSSEGGYGYTF. CDR3 nucleotide sequence: TGCGCCAGCAGCTCTGAGGGGGGCTATGGCTACACCTTC.

This sequence joins TRBV5-6 and TRBJ1-3; D is ambiguous. CDR1 is SGHDT and CDR2 is YYEEEE in the germline V gene. This CDR3 spans 15 amino acids. V was cut by 4 bases and J by 0 bases, with 11 bases left in between. The CDR3 sequence: CASSLGMNSGNTIYF. Written as DNA, the CDR3 is TGTGCCAGCAGCCTCGGAATGAACTCTGGAAACACCATATATTTT.

A word on this clone: This CDR3 is also generated by other DNA sequences in the sample. The V and J genes are TRBV5-1 and TRBJ2-1; TRBD2 matches 7 bases. The CDR3 contains 14 residues. CDR1 is SGHRS, CDR2 YFSETQ, per germline. V lost 5 bases to trimming and J lost 0 bases; unmatched junction nucleotides: 2. The CDR3 nucleotides are TGCGCCAGCAGTGGCGGGAGCTCCTACAATGAGCAGTTCTTC. Its protein is CASSGGSSYNEQFF.

The chain employs TRBV2 and TRBJ1-4; TRBD1 aligns across 7 bases. The germline V gene encodes CDR1 SNHLY and CDR2 FYNNEI. V lost 6 bases to trimming and J lost 4 bases; unmatched junction nucleotides: 8. CDR3 length equals 15 residues. CDR3 sequence: CASSGGTVDNEKLFF. CDR3 coding DNA: TGTGCCAGCAGCGGGGGGACAGTTGATAATGAAAAACTGTTTTTT.

This clone was detected a few times. V is TRBV27 and J is TRBJ2-7; TRBD1 matches 7 bases. V trimming: 1 base; J trimming: 2 bases; junction bases outside the gene matches: 8. This CDR3 is 16 amino acids long. The V gene's germline CDR1 is MNHEY and CDR2 SMNVEV (reference sequence). The CDR3 region has the DNA TGTGCCAGCAGTTTATGGAGCCGCACAGGGGCCTACGAGCAGTACTTC. Amino acid sequence: CASSLWSRTGAYEQYF.

In DNA form, the CDR3 reads TGTGCCAGCTCAGGCTATAGGGGGACCGGGGAGCTGTTTTTT. This codes for CASSGYRGTGELFF. The chain links TRBV6-1 to TRBJ2-2, with D possibly TRBD1 on 6 matching bases. The CDR3 length is 14 residues. Per germline, CDR1 MNHNS and CDR2 SASEGT. Deletions cut 8 bases from V and 5 bases from J, with 15 bases between.

This chain links TRBV14 with TRBJ1-2; 9 bases match TRBD1. Germline loops: CDR1 SGHDN, CDR2 FVKESK. Germline trimming cut 0 bases from V and 4 bases from J; bases unmatched to any gene: 3. The CDR3 loop spans 15 amino acids. CDR3 in DNA: TGTGCCAGCAGCCAAGAAGGGACAGGGTCCTATGGCTACACCTTC. Translated: CASSQEGTGSYGYTF. The full variable domain, with the rest looked up from reference TRBV14 and TRBJ1-2, is EAGVTQFPSHSVIEKGQTVTLRCDPISGHDNLYWYRRVMGKEIKFLLHFVKESKQDESGMPNNRFLAERTGGTYSTLKVQPAELEDSGVYFCASSQEGTGSYGYTFGSGTRLTVV.

CDR3 region: CASSLGQGAWNEQFF. CDR3 coding DNA: TGTGCCAGCAGCTTAGGGCAGGGGGCTTGGAATGAGCAGTTCTTC. The chain links TRBV11-3 to TRBJ2-1, with 8 positions matching TRBD1. This CDR3 has 15 amino acids. The germline CDR1 and CDR2 sequences are SGHNT and YENEEA. The ends lost 1 base at V and 7 bases at J; junction bases unmatched: 6. Full variable domain (missing parts from reference TRBV11-3 and TRBJ2-1): EAGVVQSPRYKIIEKKQPVAFWCNPISGHNTLYWYLQNLGQGPELLIRYENEEAVDDSQLPKDRFSAERLKGVDSTLKIQPAELGDSAVYLCASSLGQGAWNEQFFGPGTRLTVL.

The chain uses TRBV9 and TRBJ2-7, with a possible D match to TRBD2 (6 bases). CDR3 length equals 16 residues. Germline CDR1 SGDLS, CDR2 YYNGEE. Trimming left V 0 bases short and J 5 bases short, with 18 bases between. In nucleotides, the CDR3 is TGTGCCAGCAGCGTAGACCCGAATCGGGGGAACAACGAGCAGTACTTC. Translation gives CASSVDPNRGNNEQYF.

This clone was seen just once. V usage is TRBV10-2 and J usage is TRBJ2-1, with 10 bases fitting TRBD2. This CDR3 comprises 17 residues. The V segment lost 3 bases and the J segment 0 bases; nucleotides outside the gene matches: 5. Germline V gene sequence: CDR1 WSHSY, CDR2 SAAADI. The chain's CDR3 is CASSDWASGSSYNEQFF. DNA for the CDR3: TGCGCCAGCAGTGACTGGGCTAGCGGGAGCTCCTACAATGAGCAGTTCTTC.

This sequence joins TRBV30 and TRBJ1-4; D is ambiguous. V was pared by 0 bases and J by 8 bases, with 13 bases between. This CDR3 has 14 residues. The germline V gene has CDR1 GTSNPN and CDR2 SVGIG (reference sequence). The CDR3 is CAWSVSRRFEKLFF. In DNA, the CDR3 is TGTGCCTGGAGTGTTTCCAGGCGGTTCGAAAAACTGTTTTTT.

The chain has TRBV30 and TRBJ2-1, with 9 bases that match TRBD1. The CDR3 loop spans 15 amino acids. CDR1 and CDR2 from the germline V gene are GTSNPN and SVGIG (reference sequence). Trimming cost V 2 bases and J 6 bases; bases outside gene matches: 8. As DNA, the CDR3 is TGTGCCTGGAGTCTCGGGACAGGGAAGAGCAATGAGCAGTTCTTC. Translation: CAWSLGTGKSNEQFF.

This chain links TRBV10-3 with TRBJ2-5; tentatively, D is TRBD2 (5 bases). V lost 1 base and J 5 bases, leaving 17 bases between the germline ends. Germline loops: CDR1 ENHRY, CDR2 SYGVKD. CDR3 size: 16 residues. The chain's CDR3 is CAISEFRTHGEETQYF. Here the CDR3 DNA reads TGTGCCATCAGTGAGTTCAGGACTCACGGGGAGGAGACCCAGTACTTC.

The rearrangement joins TRBV7-2 to TRBJ2-3; D is uncertain. Germline lookup yields CDR1 SGHTA and CDR2 FQGNSA. The V and J ends lost 6 bases and 2 bases respectively, with 6 bases between them. This CDR3 spans 12 amino acids. CDR3 nucleotide sequence: TGTGCCAGCAGGCTCGACACAGATACGCAGTATTTT. It translates to CASRLDTDTQYF.

V usage is TRBV7-2 and J usage is TRBJ2-2; the D gene is possibly TRBD2 (5 bases). This CDR3 contains 15 residues. V was trimmed by 5 bases and J by 3 bases, leaving 13 bases between them. Germline V gene lookup returns CDR1 SGHTA and CDR2 FQGNSA. The CDR3 DNA follows: TGTGCCAGCAGCCGGCTCGAGGGATACACCGGGGAGCTGTTTTTT. Encoded protein: CASSRLEGYTGELFF.

The chain recombines TRBV30 with TRBJ1-1, with D unclear. V lost 1 base to trimming and J lost 6 bases, with 12 bases between them. The CDR3 extends over 13 amino acids. Germline V gene data show CDR1 as GTSNPN and CDR2 as SVGIG (reference sequence). The CDR3: CAWSGPAWAEAFF. Here the CDR3 DNA reads TGTGCCTGGAGTGGCCCCGCGTGGGCTGAAGCTTTCTTT. The complete variable domain, with remaining parts taken from reference TRBV30 and TRBJ1-1, reads SQTIHQWPATLVQPVGSPLSLECTVEGTSNPNLYWYRQAAGRGLQLLFYSVGIGQISSEVPQNLSASRPQDRQFILSSKKLLLSDSGFYLCAWSGPAWAEAFFGQGTRLTVV.

J is TRBJ1-1 and V is TRBV5-6; perhaps TRBD1 as D (5 bases). The V end lost 2 bases, the J end lost 6 bases, and 14 bases lay between the germline ends. Germline assignment: CDR1 SGHDT and CDR2 YYEEEE. CDR3 size: 14 residues. CDR3 loop: CASSFSQWGAEAFF. CDR3 DNA: TGTGCCAGCAGCTTTTCGCAGTGGGGCGCTGAAGCTTTCTTT. Full variable domain (outside the CDR3, taken from reference TRBV5-6 and TRBJ1-1): DAGVTQSPTHLIKTRGQQVTLRCSPKSGHDTVSWYQQALGQGPQFIFQYYEEEERQRGNFPDRFSGHQFPNYSSELNVNALLLGDSALYLCASSFSQWGAEAFFGQGTRLTVV.

This chain uses TRBV7-9 with TRBJ2-2, with TRBD2 matching 8 bases. The CDR3 is 13 residues long. Germline CDR1 SEHNR, CDR2 FQNEAQ (reference sequence). V lost 4 bases to trimming and J lost 9 bases; unmatched junction nucleotides: 4. The CDR3 loop reads CASSSAGGRELFF. The CDR3 DNA reads TGTGCCAGCAGCTCCGCGGGGGGTCGGGAGCTGTTTTTT.

The chain joins TRBV9 to TRBJ2-1; D is undetermined. Trimming removed 0 bases at V and 5 bases at J, with 9 bases between. The CDR3 spans 14 residues. Germline lookup yields CDR1 SGDLS and CDR2 YYNGEE. CDR3 loop: CASSVGSSHNEQFF. CDR3 DNA: TGTGCCAGCAGCGTAGGCTCCTCACACAATGAGCAGTTCTTC. Filled out from reference TRBV9 and TRBJ2-1, the complete variable domain reads DSGVTQTPKHLITATGQRVTLRCSPRSGDLSVYWYQQSLDQGLQFLIQYYNGEERAKGNILERFSAQQFPDLHSELNLSSLELGDSALYFCASSVGSSHNEQFFGPGTRLTVL.

Concerning this clone itself: The sample carries other DNA sequences with the same CDR3. J is TRBJ2-3 and V is TRBV5-1; D remains ambiguous. The CDR3 is 11 residues long. Germline CDR1 SGHRS, CDR2 YFSETQ. Trimming removed 0 bases at V and 6 bases at J, with 2 bases between. This CDR3 is CASSLGDTQYF. CDR3 nucleotides: TGCGCCAGCAGCTTGGGCGATACGCAGTATTTT.

The chain employs TRBV2 and TRBJ2-7; D is unresolved. Trimming removed 4 bases at V and 3 bases at J, with 10 bases between. CDR1 is SNHLY, CDR2 FYNNEI, per germline. The CDR3 runs 13 residues. This CDR3 reads CASSGGRYYEQYF. Written as DNA, the CDR3 is TGTGCCAGCAGTGGTGGCAGATACTACGAGCAGTACTTC.

The genes are TRBV2 and TRBJ2-2; D is possibly TRBD2 (5 bases). Per the germline V gene, CDR1 is SNHLY and CDR2 is FYNNEI. The CDR3 is made up of 14 amino acids. Trimming left V 5 bases short and J 2 bases short, with 9 bases between. In nucleotides, the CDR3 is TGTGCCAGCAGTCCGGAGGTCAACACCGGGGAGCTGTTTTTT. Its translation: CASSPEVNTGELFF.

V gene TRBV2 combines with J gene TRBJ1-2; no clear D. The germline gives CDR1 SNHLY, CDR2 FYNNEI. Trimming left V 1 base short and J 3 bases short, with 12 bases between. The length of the CDR3 is 15 residues. The CDR3 is CASSEDEGSYYGYTF. The CDR3 DNA reads TGTGCCAGCAGTGAAGACGAGGGCAGCTACTATGGCTACACCTTC. The whole variable domain, filled in from reference TRBV2 and TRBJ1-2, reads EPEVTQTPSHQVTQMGQEVILRCVPISNHLYFYWYRQILGQKVEFLVSFYNNEISEKSEIFDDQFSVERPDGSNFTLKIRSTKLEDSAMYFCASSEDEGSYYGYTFGSGTRLTVV.

The chain recombines TRBV5-1 with TRBJ2-5; the match to TRBD1 covers 8 bases. This CDR3 region has 16 residues. J lost 5 bases, V lost 0 bases, and 9 bases had no gene match. CDR1 and CDR2 from the germline V gene are SGHRS and YFSETQ. The CDR3 loop reads CASSLGAQGVVETQYF. The CDR3 nucleotides read TGCGCCAGCAGCTTGGGAGCACAGGGGGTGGTGGAGACCCAGTACTTC. The whole variable domain, filled in from reference TRBV5-1 and TRBJ2-5, reads KAGVTQTPRYLIKTRGQQVTLSCSPISGHRSVSWYQQTPGQGLQFLFEYFSETQRNKGNFPGRFSGRQFSNSRSEMNVSTLELGDSALYLCASSLGAQGVVETQYFGPGTRLLVL.

This rearrangement joins TRBV28 to TRBJ2-5, with D perhaps TRBD1 (6 bases). Looked up from germline, CDR1 is MDHEN and CDR2 is SYDVKM. The length of the CDR3 is 13 residues. The V end lost 6 bases, the J end lost 4 bases, and 12 bases lay between the germline ends. The CDR3 sequence is CASRGAMGETQYF. DNA of the CDR3: TGTGCCAGCAGGGGGGCGATGGGAGAGACCCAGTACTTC.

This clone was seen a handful of times. The CDR3 spells CASKLRQSYEQYF. In DNA, the CDR3 is TGTGCCAGCAAGCTCAGACAGTCCTACGAGCAGTACTTC. The rearrangement uses TRBV28 and TRBJ2-7; D perhaps matches TRBD1 (5 bases). V lost 7 bases and J lost 1, with 11 bases in between. Germline values: CDR1 MDHEN, CDR2 SYDVKM. The CDR3 sequence is 13 residues long.

This chain uses TRBV5-5 with TRBJ1-1; D gene uncertain. The CDR3 spans 14 residues. Trimming left V 0 bases short and J 5 bases short, with 11 bases between. Germline values: CDR1 SGHKS, CDR2 YYEKEE (reference sequence). CDR3 protein: CASSLEWMGTEAFF. Here the CDR3 DNA reads TGTGCCAGCAGCTTGGAGTGGATGGGTACTGAAGCTTTCTTT.

This clone was picked up a small number of times. The chain carries TRBV19 and TRBJ2-7, with 7 bases identical to TRBD1. Germline V gene data show CDR1 as LNHDA and CDR2 as SQIVND (reference sequence). The CDR3 has 15 amino acids. Germline trimming cut 2 bases from V and 0 bases from J; bases unmatched to any gene: 4. The CDR3 sequence: CASSIIGTASYEQYF. The CDR3 nucleotides read TGTGCCAGTAGTATAATTGGGACAGCCTCCTACGAGCAGTACTTC.

The chain recombines TRBV4-3 with TRBJ2-5; a weak D match, TRBD1 (6 bases). Germline CDR1 reads LGHNA; CDR2 reads YSLEER. CDR3 length: 15 amino acids. Trimming removed 3 bases at V and 2 bases at J, with 13 bases between. The CDR3: CASSHAVTGQETQYF. As DNA, the CDR3 is TGCGCCAGCAGCCACGCAGTGACAGGACAAGAGACCCAGTACTTC.

This clone has ten or more counts. The chain uses TRBV6-1 and TRBJ2-2; D perhaps matches TRBD2 (5 bases). The CDR3 is made up of 14 amino acids. From germline, CDR1 is MNHNS and CDR2 SASEGT. V was pared by 2 bases and J by 4 bases, with 8 bases between. The CDR3 region has the DNA TGTGCCAGCAGTGAACGCGAGGGCACCGGGGAGCTGTTTTTT. Translated: CASSEREGTGELFF.